Listed here are 8 T cell receptor beta chains from one sample, sequenced in a study of T-cell memory formation after mild COVID-19. TCRdb ran MiXCR on the 5' RACE reads and lists one entry per CDR3 protein. Of 540,000 or so distinct CDR3 sequences in the sample, about a fifth were seen once. Sequencing input: PBMCs or a T cell subset sorted from them (not recorded which). These receptors all come from an adult woman who had mild COVID-19 (a few samples of this study predate the infection). Cell type and time point are not known.

This clonotype has only one observation. This chain uses TRBV7-2 with TRBJ1-5; D unclear. There are 15 residues in the CDR3. V lost 5 bases and J 0 bases, leaving 11 bases between the germline ends. The germline V gene has CDR1 SGHTA and CDR2 FQGNSA. The CDR3 is CASSRSRYSNQPQHF. The CDR3 region has the DNA TGTGCCAGCAGCCGCAGTCGATATAGCAATCAGCCCCAGCATTTT.

This clonotype has just a few counts. V is TRBV12-3 or TRBV12-4 and J is TRBJ2-7; 7 bases match TRBD1. The V gene end was trimmed by 7 bases and the J gene end by 1 base; junction bases not matched to a gene: 4. This CDR3 region has 13 residues. As DNA, the CDR3 is TGTGCCAGCACCTGGGACAGTTCCTACGAGCAGTACTTC. Protein product: CASTWDSSYEQYF.

This clonotype appeared a few times. The chain combines TRBV12-3 or TRBV12-4 with TRBJ1-3, with unresolved D. V lost 6 bases and J lost 4, with 10 bases in between. The CDR3 loop spans 13 amino acids. The CDR3 DNA follows: TGTGCCAGCAGCCCTCGCGGCGGAAACACCATATATTTT. It codes for CASSPRGGNTIYF.

The V gene is TRBV12-3 or TRBV12-4, the J gene TRBJ2-1, with D hard to call. The CDR3 has 15 amino acids. Trimming cost V 7 bases and J 4 bases, with 17 bases left between them. The chain's CDR3 is CASTQPHDPYNEQFF. The CDR3 DNA reads as TGTGCCAGCACCCAACCCCACGACCCATACAATGAGCAGTTCTTC.

In its sample, this clonotype was seen many times. This chain connects TRBV6-4 to TRBJ2-5; perhaps TRBD1 as D (6 bases). This CDR3 region has 15 residues. V was shortened by 0 bases and J by 2 bases, with 10 bases between the two germline ends. Germline V lookup: CDR1 MRHNA, CDR2 SNTAGT. CDR3 in amino acids: CASSDSGGPQETQYF. Written as DNA, the CDR3 is TGTGCCAGCAGTGACTCAGGGGGACCACAAGAGACCCAGTACTTC.

This CDR3 is CSVEDKVGGTAHGYTF. CDR3 coding DNA: TGCAGCGTTGAAGATAAGGTGGGGGGGACAGCCCATGGCTACACCTTC. This rearrangement joins TRBV29-1 to TRBJ1-2; 7 nucleotides match TRBD1. Germline values: CDR1 SQVTM, CDR2 ANQGSEA. J gave up 6 bases and V 0 bases, and 13 bases lay outside the gene matches. The CDR3 sequence is 16 residues long.

This clonotype was recorded a few times. V usage is TRBV7-9 and J usage is TRBJ2-5; 8 positions agree with TRBD2. Trimming took 3 bases from V and 2 from J; bases not matched to a gene: 8. The CDR3 consists of 16 residues. Per the germline V gene, CDR1 is SEHNR and CDR2 is FQNEAQ (reference sequence). CDR3 amino acids: CASSLAGAGAQETQYF. The CDR3 nucleotides are TGTGCCAGCAGCTTGGCAGGAGCGGGGGCACAAGAGACCCAGTACTTC.

In this sample, this clonotype turned up a few times. The CDR3 DNA reads as TGTGCCAGCTCACTGGAGACGGGCCGGGAGTTCTTC. It yields the protein CASSLETGREFF. V and J are TRBV18 and TRBJ2-1; D remains ambiguous. Between the trimmed V and J ends, which lost 4 bases and 14 bases, there was a span of 15 bases. The CDR3 length is 12 residues. CDR1 and CDR2 (germline): KGHSH, LQKENI.